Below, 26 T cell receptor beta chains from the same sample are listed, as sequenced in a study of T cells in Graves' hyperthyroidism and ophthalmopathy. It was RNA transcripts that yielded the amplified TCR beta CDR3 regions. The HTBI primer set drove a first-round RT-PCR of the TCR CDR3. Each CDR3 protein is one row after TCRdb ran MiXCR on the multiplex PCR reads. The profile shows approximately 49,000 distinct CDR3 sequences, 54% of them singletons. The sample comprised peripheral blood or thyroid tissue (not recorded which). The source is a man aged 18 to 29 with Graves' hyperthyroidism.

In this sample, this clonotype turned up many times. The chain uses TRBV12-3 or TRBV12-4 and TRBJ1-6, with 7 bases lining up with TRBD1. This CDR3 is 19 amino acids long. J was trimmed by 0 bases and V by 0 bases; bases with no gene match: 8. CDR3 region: CASSLAGVTGSSYNSPLHF. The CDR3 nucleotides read TGTGCCAGCAGTTTAGCTGGGGTGACAGGGAGCTCCTATAATTCACCCCTCCACTTT.

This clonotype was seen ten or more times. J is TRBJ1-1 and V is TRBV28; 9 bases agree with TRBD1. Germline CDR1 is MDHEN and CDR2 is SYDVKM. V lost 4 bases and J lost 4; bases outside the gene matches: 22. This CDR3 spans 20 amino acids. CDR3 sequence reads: CASSSIYASGQGIGGTEAFF. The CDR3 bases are TGTGCCAGCAGTTCCATTTATGCCTCAGGACAGGGGATAGGTGGCACTGAAGCTTTCTTT.

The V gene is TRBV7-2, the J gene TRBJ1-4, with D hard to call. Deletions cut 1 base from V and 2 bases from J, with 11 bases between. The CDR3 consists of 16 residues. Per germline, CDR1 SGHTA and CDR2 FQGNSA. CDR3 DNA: TGTGCCAGCAGCTTAGGGGCGCACGGGACTAATGAAAAACTGTTTTTT. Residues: CASSLGAHGTNEKLFF.

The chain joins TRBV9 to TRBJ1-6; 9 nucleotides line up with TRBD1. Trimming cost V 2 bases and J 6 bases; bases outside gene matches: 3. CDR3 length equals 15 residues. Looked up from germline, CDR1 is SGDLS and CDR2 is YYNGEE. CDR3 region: CASSVATGGNSPLHF. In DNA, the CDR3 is TGTGCCAGCAGCGTGGCGACAGGGGGTAATTCACCCCTCCACTTT.

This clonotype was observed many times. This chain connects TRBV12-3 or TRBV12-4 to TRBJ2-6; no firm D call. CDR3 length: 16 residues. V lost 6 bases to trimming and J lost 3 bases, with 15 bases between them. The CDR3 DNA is TGTGCCAGCAGGCGAACCTCCAGTAGTGGGGCCAACGTCCTGACTTTC. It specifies CASRRTSSSGANVLTF.

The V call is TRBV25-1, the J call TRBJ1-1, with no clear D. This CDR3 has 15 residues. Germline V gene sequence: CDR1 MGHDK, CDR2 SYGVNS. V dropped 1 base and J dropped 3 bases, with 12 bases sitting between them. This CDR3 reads CASSELFGWDTEAFF. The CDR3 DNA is TGTGCCAGCAGTGAATTATTCGGGTGGGACACTGAAGCTTTCTTT.

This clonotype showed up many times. The CDR3 here is CAIDRDKGGYTF. CDR3 nucleotide sequence: TGTGCCATCGACCGGGACAAAGGTGGCTACACCTTC. The chain joins TRBV7-9 to TRBJ1-2; D possibly corresponds to TRBD1 (6 bases). Trimming removed 10 bases at V and 7 bases at J, with 16 bases between. The CDR3 loop spans 12 amino acids. The germline V gene has CDR1 SEHNR and CDR2 FQNEAQ (reference sequence).

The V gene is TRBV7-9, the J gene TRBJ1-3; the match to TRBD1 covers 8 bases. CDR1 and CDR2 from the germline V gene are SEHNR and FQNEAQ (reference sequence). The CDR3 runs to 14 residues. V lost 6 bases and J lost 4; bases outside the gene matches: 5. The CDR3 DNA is TGTGCCAGCAGACGGACAGGGACGGGAAACACCATATATTTT. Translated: CASRRTGTGNTIYF. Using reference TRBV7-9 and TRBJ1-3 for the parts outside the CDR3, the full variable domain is DTGVSQNPRHKITKRGQNVTFRCDPISEHNRLYWYRQTLGQGPEFLTYFQNEAQLEKSRLLSDRFSAERPKGSFSTLEIQRTEQGDSAMYLCASRRTGTGNTIYFGEGSWLTVV.

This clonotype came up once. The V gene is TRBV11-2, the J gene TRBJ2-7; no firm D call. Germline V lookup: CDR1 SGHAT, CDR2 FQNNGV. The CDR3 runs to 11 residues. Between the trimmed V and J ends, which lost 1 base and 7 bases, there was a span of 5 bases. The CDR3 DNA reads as TGTGCCAGCAGCTTAGGGCGTGAGCAGTACTTC. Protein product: CASSLGREQYF.

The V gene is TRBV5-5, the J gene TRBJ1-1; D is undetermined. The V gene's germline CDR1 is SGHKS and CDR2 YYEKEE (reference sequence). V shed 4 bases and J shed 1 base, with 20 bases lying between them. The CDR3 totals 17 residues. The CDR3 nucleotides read TGTGCCAGCAGCCGAGGACTAGCGGGTAGGGCGAACACTGAAGCTTTCTTT. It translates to CASSRGLAGRANTEAFF. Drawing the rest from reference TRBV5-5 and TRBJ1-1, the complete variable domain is DAGVTQSPTHLIKTRGQQVTLRCSPISGHKSVSWYQQVLGQGPQFIFQYYEKEERGRGNFPDRFSARQFPNYSSELNVNALLLGDSALYLCASSRGLAGRANTEAFFGQGTRLTVV.

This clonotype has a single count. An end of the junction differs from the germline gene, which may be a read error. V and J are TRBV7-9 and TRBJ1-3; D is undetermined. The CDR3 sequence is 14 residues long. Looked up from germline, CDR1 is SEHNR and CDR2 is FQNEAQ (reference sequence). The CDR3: CGSSVVVRRNTIYF. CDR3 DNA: TGTGGCAGCAGCGTTGTAGTCAGACGAAACACCATATATTTT.

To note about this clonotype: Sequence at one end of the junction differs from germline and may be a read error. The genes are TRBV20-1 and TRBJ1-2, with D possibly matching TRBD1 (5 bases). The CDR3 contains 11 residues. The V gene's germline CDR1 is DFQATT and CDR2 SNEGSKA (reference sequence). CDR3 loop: CSARGARGYTF. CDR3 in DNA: TGCAGTGCCAGAGGGGCCCGGGGCTACACCTTC.

CDR3 in DNA: TGCAGCGTTGGAGGATCTCAAGAGACCCAGTACTTC. It is translated as CSVGGSQETQYF. The gene calls are TRBV29-1 and TRBJ2-5; unclear D gene. From germline, CDR1 is SQVTM and CDR2 ANQGSEA. The CDR3 has 12 amino acids. V was clipped by 4 bases and J by 2 bases, with 8 bases between them.

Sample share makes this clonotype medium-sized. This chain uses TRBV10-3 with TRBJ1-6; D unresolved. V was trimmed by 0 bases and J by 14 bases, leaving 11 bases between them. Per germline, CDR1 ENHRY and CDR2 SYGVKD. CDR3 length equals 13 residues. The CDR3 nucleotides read TGTGCCATCAGTGAGTCGACGGGGATGACCCTCCACTTT. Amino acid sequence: CAISESTGMTLHF.

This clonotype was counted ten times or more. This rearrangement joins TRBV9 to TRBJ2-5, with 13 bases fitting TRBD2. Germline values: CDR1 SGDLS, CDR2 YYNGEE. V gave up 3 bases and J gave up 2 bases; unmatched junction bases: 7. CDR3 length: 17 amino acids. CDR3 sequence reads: CASSGTSGGGKQETQYF. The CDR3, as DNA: TGTGCCAGCAGCGGAACTAGCGGGGGGGGAAAACAAGAGACCCAGTACTTC.

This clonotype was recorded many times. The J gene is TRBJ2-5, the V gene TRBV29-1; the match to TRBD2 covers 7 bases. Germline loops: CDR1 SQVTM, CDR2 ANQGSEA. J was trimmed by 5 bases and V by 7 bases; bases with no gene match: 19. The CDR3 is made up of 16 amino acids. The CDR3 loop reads CSASQGWGGAGETQYF. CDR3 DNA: TGCAGCGCCTCACAAGGCTGGGGAGGGGCGGGGGAGACCCAGTACTTC.

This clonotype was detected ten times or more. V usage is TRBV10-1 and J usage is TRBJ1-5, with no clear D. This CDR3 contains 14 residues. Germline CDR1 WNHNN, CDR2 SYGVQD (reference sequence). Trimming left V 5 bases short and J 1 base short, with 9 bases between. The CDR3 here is CASSLTRSNQPQHF. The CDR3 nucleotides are TGCGCCAGCAGTCTTACAAGAAGCAATCAGCCCCAGCATTTT.

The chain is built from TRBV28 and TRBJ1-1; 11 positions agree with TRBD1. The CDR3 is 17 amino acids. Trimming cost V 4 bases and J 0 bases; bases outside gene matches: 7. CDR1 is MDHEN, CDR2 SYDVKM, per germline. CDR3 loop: CASSSVGQGGMNTEAFF. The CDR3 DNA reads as TGTGCCAGCAGTTCAGTGGGACAGGGGGGCATGAACACTGAAGCTTTCTTT.

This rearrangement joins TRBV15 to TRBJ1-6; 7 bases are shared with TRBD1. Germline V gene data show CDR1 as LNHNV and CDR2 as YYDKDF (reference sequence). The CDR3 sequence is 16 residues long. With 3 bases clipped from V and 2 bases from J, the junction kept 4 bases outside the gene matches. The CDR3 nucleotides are TGTGCCACCAGCAGCTACAGGGGAACCTATAATTCACCCCTCCACTTT. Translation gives CATSSYRGTYNSPLHF.

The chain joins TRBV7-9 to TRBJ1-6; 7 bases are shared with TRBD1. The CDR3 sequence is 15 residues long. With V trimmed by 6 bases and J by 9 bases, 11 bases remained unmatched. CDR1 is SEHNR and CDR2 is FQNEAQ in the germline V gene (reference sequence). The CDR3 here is CASSPYRQGGSPLHF. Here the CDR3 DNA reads TGTGCCAGCAGTCCCTACCGACAGGGTGGTTCACCCCTCCACTTT.

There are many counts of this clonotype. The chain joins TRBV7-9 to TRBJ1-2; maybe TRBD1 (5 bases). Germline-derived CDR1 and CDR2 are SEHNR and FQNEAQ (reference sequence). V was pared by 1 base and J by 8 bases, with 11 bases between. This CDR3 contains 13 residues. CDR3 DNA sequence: TGTGCCAGCAGCTTAGGGACACGGTACGGCTACACCTTC. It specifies CASSLGTRYGYTF. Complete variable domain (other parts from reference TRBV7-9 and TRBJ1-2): DTGVSQNPRHKITKRGQNVTFRCDPISEHNRLYWYRQTLGQGPEFLTYFQNEAQLEKSRLLSDRFSAERPKGSFSTLEIQRTEQGDSAMYLCASSLGTRYGYTFGSGTRLTVV.

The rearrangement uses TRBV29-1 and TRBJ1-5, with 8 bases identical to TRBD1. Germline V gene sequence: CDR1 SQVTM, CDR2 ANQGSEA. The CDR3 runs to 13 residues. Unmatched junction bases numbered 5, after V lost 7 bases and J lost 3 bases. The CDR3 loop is CSGGQGNNQPQHF. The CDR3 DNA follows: TGCAGCGGAGGACAGGGCAACAATCAGCCCCAGCATTTT.

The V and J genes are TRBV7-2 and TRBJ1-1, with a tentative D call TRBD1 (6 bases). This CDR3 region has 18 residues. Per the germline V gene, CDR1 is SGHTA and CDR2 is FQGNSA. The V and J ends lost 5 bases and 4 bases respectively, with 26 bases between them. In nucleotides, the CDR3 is TGTGCCAGCAGCCCCGGTAGGACAAGAGGGATAGGGGGCACTGAAGCTTTCTTT. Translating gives CASSPGRTRGIGGTEAFF.

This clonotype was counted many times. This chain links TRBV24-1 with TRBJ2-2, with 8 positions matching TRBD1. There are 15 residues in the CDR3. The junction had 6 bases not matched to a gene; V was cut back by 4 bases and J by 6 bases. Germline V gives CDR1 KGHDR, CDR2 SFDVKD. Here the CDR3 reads CATSERQQGAGELFF. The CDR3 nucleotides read TGTGCCACCAGTGAACGACAACAGGGGGCCGGGGAGCTGTTTTTT.

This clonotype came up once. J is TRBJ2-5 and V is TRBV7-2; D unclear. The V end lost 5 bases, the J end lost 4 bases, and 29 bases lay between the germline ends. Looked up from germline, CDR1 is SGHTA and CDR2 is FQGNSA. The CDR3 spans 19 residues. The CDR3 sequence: CASSLLPHPWRKLVETQYF. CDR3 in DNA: TGTGCCAGCAGCCTCTTACCCCACCCGTGGCGGAAGCTTGTAGAGACCCAGTACTTC.

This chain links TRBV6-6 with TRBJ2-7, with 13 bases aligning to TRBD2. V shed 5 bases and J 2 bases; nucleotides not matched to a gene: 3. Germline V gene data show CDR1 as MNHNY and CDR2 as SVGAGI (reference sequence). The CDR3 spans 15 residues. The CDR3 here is CASSHGLAGAYEQYF. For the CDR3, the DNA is TGTGCCAGCAGTCATGGACTAGCGGGGGCCTACGAGCAGTACTTC.